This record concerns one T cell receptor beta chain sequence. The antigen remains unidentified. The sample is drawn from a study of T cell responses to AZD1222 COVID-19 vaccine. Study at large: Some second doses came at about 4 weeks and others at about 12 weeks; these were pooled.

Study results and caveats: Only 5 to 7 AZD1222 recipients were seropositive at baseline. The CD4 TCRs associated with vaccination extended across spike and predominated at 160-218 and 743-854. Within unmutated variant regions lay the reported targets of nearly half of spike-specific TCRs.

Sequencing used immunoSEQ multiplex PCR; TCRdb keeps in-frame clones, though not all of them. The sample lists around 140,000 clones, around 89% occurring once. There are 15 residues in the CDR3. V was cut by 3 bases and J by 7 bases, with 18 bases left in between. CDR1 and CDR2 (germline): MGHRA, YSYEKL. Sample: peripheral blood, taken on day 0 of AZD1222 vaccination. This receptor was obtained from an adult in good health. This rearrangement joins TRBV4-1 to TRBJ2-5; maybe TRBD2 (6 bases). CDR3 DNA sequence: TGCGCCAGCAGCCAGGAGACGGGACTGCTAGGGACCCAGTACTTC. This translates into CASSQETGLLGTQYF.